This T cell receptor beta chain was profiled in a study of PD-L1 blockade in urothelial cancer. Study information: Blood samples contained a median approximately 140,000 T cells. Study results and limitations: Better survival was forecast by a pretreatment blood TCR clonality below the median.

Looked up from germline, CDR1 is LNHDA and CDR2 is SQIVND (reference sequence). This CDR3 spans 15 amino acids. The trim removed 6 bases at V and 1 base at J, leaving 7 bases unmatched. The assay was immunoSEQ multiplex PCR, and TCRdb's table has in-frame clones only and misses some. Of 40,000 to 55,000 clones listed, about 90% are singletons. The time point: peripheral blood 6 weeks after treatment start. The patients' disease, urothelial carcinoma, was locally advanced or metastatic. Sample numbers ranged from 1 to 8 per patient, encompassing pretreatment and on-treatment collections. Points on this clone: Its antigen is still unknown.

The source material was PBMCs, sampled around atezolizumab (anti-PD-L1) treatment. This receptor was identified in a man in his sixties or seventies with urothelial cancer. The chain uses TRBV19 and TRBJ2-7; TRBD2 agrees at 9 bases. The CDR3 DNA reads TGTGCCAGTAGCGGGACTAGCCCGAGTTCCTACGAGCAGTACTTC. Protein sequence: CASSGTSPSSYEQYF.